This entry concerns a single T cell receptor (beta chain). The antigen remains unidentified. Produced via immunoSEQ multiplex PCR; TCRdb's table is partial and in-frame only. The table shows some 97,000 clones, with around nine tenths occurring only once. The data are from a study of T cell responses to AZD1222 COVID-19 vaccine. Study results and limitations: The span of vaccine-associated CD4 TCRs extended across spike, with dominance at 160-218 and 743-854.

The TCR originated in an adult in good health. The source material was peripheral blood, sampled on day 0 of AZD1222 vaccination.

The CDR3 coding sequence is TGTGCCACCTCCCCCAAACTGTTTTTT. Translated: CATSPKLFF. The chain is built from TRBV9 and TRBJ1-4; unclear D gene. CDR3 length: 9 amino acids. Per germline, CDR1 SGDLS and CDR2 YYNGEE. The V and J ends lost 9 bases and 11 bases respectively, with 8 bases between them. Full variable domain (rest looked up from reference TRBV9 and TRBJ1-4): DSGVTQTPKHLITATGQRVTLRCSPRSGDLSVYWYQQSLDQGLQFLIQYYNGEERAKGNILERFSAQQFPDLHSELNLSSLELGDSALYFCATSPKLFFGSGTQLSVL.